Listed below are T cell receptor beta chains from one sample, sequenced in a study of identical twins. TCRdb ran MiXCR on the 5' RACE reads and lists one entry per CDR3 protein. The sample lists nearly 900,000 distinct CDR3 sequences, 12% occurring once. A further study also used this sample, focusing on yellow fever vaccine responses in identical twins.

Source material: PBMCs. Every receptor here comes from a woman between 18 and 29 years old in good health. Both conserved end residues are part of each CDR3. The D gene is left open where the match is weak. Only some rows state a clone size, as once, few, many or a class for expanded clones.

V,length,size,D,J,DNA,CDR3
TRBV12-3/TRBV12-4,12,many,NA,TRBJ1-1,TGTGCCAGCAGTTTATTTAACACTGAAGCTTTCTTT,CASSLFNTEAFF
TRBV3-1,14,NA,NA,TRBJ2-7,TGTGCCAGCAGCCAAGTTTGGTTACACTACGAGCAGTACTTC,CASSQVWLHYEQYF
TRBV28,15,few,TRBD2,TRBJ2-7,TGTGCCAGCAGTTTCGTAGCGGGGCCTTCCTACGAGCAGTACTTC,CASSFVAGPSYEQYF
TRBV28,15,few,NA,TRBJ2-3,TGTGCCAGCAGTTCGGGACCCTCGGGCACAGATACGCAGTATTTT,CASSSGPSGTDTQYF
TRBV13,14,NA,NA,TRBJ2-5,TGTGCCAGCAGCTCGAGGACGGCGGGAGAGACCCAGTACTTC,CASSSRTAGETQYF
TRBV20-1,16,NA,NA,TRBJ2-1,TGCAGTGCTAGGGGGTATGGAGGGCCGTCCTACAATGAGCAGTTCTTC,CSARGYGGPSYNEQFF
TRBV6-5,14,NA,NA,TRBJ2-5,TGTGCCAGCAGTTACAGACGGGGCCAAGAGACCCAGTACTTC,CASSYRRGQETQYF
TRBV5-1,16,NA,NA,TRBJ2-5,TGCGCCAGCAGCTTGTCCGTGGGTAGCGGAAAAGAGACCCAGTACTTC,CASSLSVGSGKETQYF
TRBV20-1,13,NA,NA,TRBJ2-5,TGCAGTGCTAGAGGACAGTACCAAGAGACCCAGTACTTC,CSARGQYQETQYF
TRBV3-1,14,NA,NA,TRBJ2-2,TGTGCCAGCAGCCGGGATTCCCGGACCGGGGAGCTGTTTTTT,CASSRDSRTGELFF
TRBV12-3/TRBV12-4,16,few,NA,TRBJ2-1,TGTGCCAGCAGTTCCCTGATCCGCCCGCCGTACAATGAGCAGTTCTTC,CASSSLIRPPYNEQFF
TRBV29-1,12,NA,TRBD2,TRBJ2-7,TGCAGCGTCGGGACTAGATTCGCCGAGCAGTACTTC,CSVGTRFAEQYF
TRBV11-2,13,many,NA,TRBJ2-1,TGTGCCAGCAGCTTAGCACTAGTCGATGAGCAGTTCTTC,CASSLALVDEQFF
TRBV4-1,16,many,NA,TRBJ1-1,TGCGCCAGCAGCCAAGTCTCCCGACTGCTGAACACTGAAGCTTTCTTT,CASSQVSRLLNTEAFF
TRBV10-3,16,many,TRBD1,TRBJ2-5,TGTGCCATCAGTGACCCCGGGACAGGGGGCGTCGAGACCCAGTACTTC,CAISDPGTGGVETQYF
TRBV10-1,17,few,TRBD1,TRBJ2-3,TGCGCCAGCAGTCCTATTGGGACAGGCGCCAGCACAGATACGCAGTATTTT,CASSPIGTGASTDTQYF
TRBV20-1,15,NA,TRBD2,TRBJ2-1,TGCAGTGCTAGAGATTTTGCGGGAGGGTCCAATGAGCAGTTCTTC,CSARDFAGGSNEQFF
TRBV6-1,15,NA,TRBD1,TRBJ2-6,TGTGCCAGCACCTCAGGGGGCGCTGGGGCCAACGTCCTGACTTTC,CASTSGGAGANVLTF
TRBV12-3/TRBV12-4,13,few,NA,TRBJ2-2,TGTGCCAGCAGGACGGACATCACCGGGGAGCTGTTTTTT,CASRTDITGELFF
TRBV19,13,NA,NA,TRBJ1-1,TGTGCCAGTAGTATACGGGGGGACACTGAAGCTTTCTTT,CASSIRGDTEAFF
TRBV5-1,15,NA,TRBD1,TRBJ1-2,TGCGCCAGCAGCCGCGCCCCGGAGGGGGCTCATGGCTACACCTTC,CASSRAPEGAHGYTF
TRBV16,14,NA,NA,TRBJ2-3,TGTGCCAGCAGCCCTCCCAATCGTGGAGATACGCAGTATTTT,CASSPPNRGDTQYF
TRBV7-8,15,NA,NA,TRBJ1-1,TGTGCCAGCAGCTTAGTCGGGGGTAGGGGCACTGAAGCTTTCTTT,CASSLVGGRGTEAFF
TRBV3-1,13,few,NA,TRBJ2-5,TGTGCCAGCAGCCCCGGGACTTCCACGACCCAGTACTTC,CASSPGTSTTQYF
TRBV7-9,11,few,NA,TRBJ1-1,TGTGCCACAGGACAACTCACTGAAGCTTTCTTT,CATGQLTEAFF
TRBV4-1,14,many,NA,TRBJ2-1,TGCGCCAGCAGCCAAGATCTCCCAAACAATGAGCAGTTCTTC,CASSQDLPNNEQFF
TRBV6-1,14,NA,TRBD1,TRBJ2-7,TGTGCCAGCAGCCCACAGGGGAGTTTGGGCGAGCAGTACTTC,CASSPQGSLGEQYF
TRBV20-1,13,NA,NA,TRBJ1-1,TGCAGTGCTAGAGCTCAGGGGCCATTGGGGGCTTTCTTT,CSARAQGPLGAFF
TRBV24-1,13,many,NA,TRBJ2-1,TGTGCCACCAGTGATAGCCCACGGAGTGAGCAGTTCTTC,CATSDSPRSEQFF
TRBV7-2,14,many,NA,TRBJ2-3,TGTGCCAGCAGACCCATTTGGGCGACAGATACGCAGTATTTT,CASRPIWATDTQYF
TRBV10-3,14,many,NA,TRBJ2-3,TGTGCCATCAGTGAGTCGATGGGGCTCAATACGCAGTATTTT,CAISESMGLNTQYF
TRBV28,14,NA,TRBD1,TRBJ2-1,TGTGCCAGCAGCCGACCCGACAGGGTGAATGAGCAGTTCTTC,CASSRPDRVNEQFF
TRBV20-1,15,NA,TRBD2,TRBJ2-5,TGCAGTGCTTGGGAGGCGGGAGCCGTCTGGGAGACCCAGTACTTC,CSAWEAGAVWETQYF
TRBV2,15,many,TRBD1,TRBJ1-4,TGTGCCAGCAGCGCCGGACAGGGAAGGAATGAAAAACTGTTTTTT,CASSAGQGRNEKLFF
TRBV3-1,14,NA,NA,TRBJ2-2,TGTGCCAGCAGCCTCGAGACAACCCCCGGGGAGCTGTTTTTT,CASSLETTPGELFF
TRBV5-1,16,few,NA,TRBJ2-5,TGCGCCAGCAGCTTGGCCGTCCTAGCGTACCAAGAGACCCAGTACTTC,CASSLAVLAYQETQYF